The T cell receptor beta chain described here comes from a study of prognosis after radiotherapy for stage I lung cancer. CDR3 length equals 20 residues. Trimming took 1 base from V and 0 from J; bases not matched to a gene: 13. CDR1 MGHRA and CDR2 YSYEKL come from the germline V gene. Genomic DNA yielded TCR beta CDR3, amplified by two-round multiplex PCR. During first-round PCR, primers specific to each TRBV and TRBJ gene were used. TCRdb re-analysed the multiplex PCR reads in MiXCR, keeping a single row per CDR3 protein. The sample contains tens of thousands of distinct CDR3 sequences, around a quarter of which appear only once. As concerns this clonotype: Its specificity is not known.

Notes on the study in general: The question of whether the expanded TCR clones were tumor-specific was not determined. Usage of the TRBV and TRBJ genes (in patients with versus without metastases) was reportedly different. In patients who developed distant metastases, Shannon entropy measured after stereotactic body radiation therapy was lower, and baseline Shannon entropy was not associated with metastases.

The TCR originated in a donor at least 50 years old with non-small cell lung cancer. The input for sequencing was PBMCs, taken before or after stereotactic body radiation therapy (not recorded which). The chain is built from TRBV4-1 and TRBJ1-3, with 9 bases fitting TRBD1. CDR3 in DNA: TGCGCCAGCAGCCAAGGACTCCGGGACAGGGTTCTTAGCTCTGGAAACACCATATATTTT. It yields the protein CASSQGLRDRVLSSGNTIYF.